The rows below give T cell receptor beta chains drawn from one sample of a study of control samples from healthy donors and cancer patients. Sequenced by immunoSEQ multiplex PCR; TCRdb stores in-frame clones only, minus some. This table holds some 130,000 clones, 90% found once. The specimen sequenced was blood. Receptor source: a middle-aged man in good health. CDR3s include the opening cysteine and the closing phenylalanine or tryptophan. A D gene is named only where the DNA matches it firmly. Part of the rows lack a size; the others show once, few, many or a class for expanded clones.

.	TRBD1	TRBV5-1	TRBJ2-3	TGCGCCAGCAGCCGGGGACAGGGGTTGGGGACAGATACGCAGTATTTT	CASSRGQGLGTDTQYF
.	.	TRBV7-7	TRBJ2-1	TGTGCTAGCAGCTTAGAACCGGGACTCCACTACAATGAGCAGTTCTTC	CASSLEPGLHYNEQFF
.	.	TRBV7-9	TRBJ2-5	TGTGCCAGCAGCTTAGCCCTCATAGAGACCCAGTACTTC	CASSLALIETQYF
few	.	TRBV2	TRBJ1-1	TGTGCCAGCGCGAGGGAGGGAGGAGAAACTGAAGCTTTCTTT	CASAREGGETEAFF
.	.	TRBV2	TRBJ2-5	TGTGCCAGCAGCGGGAGGGGGCAGTACCAAGAGACCCAGTACTTC	CASSGRGQYQETQYF
few	.	TRBV11-2	TRBJ1-1	TGTGCCAGCAGCTTAGGTTTCCCTGAAGCTTTCTTT	CASSLGFPEAFF
once	.	TRBV10-3	TRBJ1-1	TGTGCCATCAGTAGGGTAGCGGACACTGAAGCTTTCTTT	CAISRVADTEAFF
.	.	TRBV4-2	TRBJ2-7	TGTGCCAGCAGCCAACTGATTGAATACTACGAGCAGTACTTC	CASSQLIEYYEQYF
.	.	TRBV10-1	TRBJ1-2	TGCGCCATCCCGCCCCCTATAACCGGTACGACAGGCTATGGCTACACCTTC	CAIPPPITGTTGYGYTF
.	TRBD1	TRBV4-1	TRBJ1-3	TGCGCCAGCAGAGGAAGGGAAGGGACAGCTAAACCCCTCTCTGGAAACACCATATATTTT	CASRGREGTAKPLSGNTIYF
.	.	TRBV6-5	TRBJ2-7	TGTGCCAGCAGTTACTCCCAAGCAGGGTGGAACTACGAGCAGTACTTC	CASSYSQAGWNYEQYF
.	.	TRBV5-1	TRBJ1-6	TGCGCCAGCAGCTTGGCCCGCCTCGGGGGAGTCAGTTCACCCCTCCACTTT	CASSLARLGGVSSPLHF
.	.	TRBV10-3	TRBJ1-2	TGTGCCATCAGGAAGGCTGCGGGGGACTATGGCTACACCTTC	CAIRKAAGDYGYTF
.	TRBD1	TRBV3-1/TRBV3-2	TRBJ1-1	TGTGCCAGCAGCCCTCGGACAGGCTTAACTGAAGCTTTCTTT	CASSPRTGLTEAFF
.	.	TRBV12-3/TRBV12-4	TRBJ2-7	TGTGCCACCAGGGACGGAGTCTCCTACGAGCAGTACTTC	CATRDGVSYEQYF
.	.	TRBV4-2	TRBJ1-5	TGTGCCAGCAGCCAGGACAGAGGCCAGCCCCAGCATTTT	CASSQDRGQPQHF
.	.	TRBV5-1	TRBJ1-6	TGCGCCAGCAGCCATCCTACGGACAGCAGTTCACCCCTCCACTTT	CASSHPTDSSSPLHF
.	TRBD1	TRBV5-4	TRBJ1-2	TGTGCCAGCAGCCCCGACAGGGCTAACTATGGCTACACCTTC	CASSPDRANYGYTF
.	.	TRBV25-1	TRBJ1-2	TGTGCCAGCAGTACAGATAACCGTAACTATGGCTACACCTTC	CASSTDNRNYGYTF
.	TRBD1	TRBV5-1	TRBJ1-2	TGCGCCAGCAGCAGGGACGACAGGGCCCTGGGCTACACCTTC	CASSRDDRALGYTF
.	.	TRBV9	TRBJ1-1	TGTGCCAGCAGCCCAGGAGCAGGGACTAACCGAAATAACGCACCGAACACTGAAGCTTTCTTT	CASSPGAGTNRNNAPNTEAFF
.	.	TRBV3-1/TRBV3-2	TRBJ1-2	TGTGCCAGCAGCCAAAGGTATACAGATGGCTACACCTTC	CASSQRYTDGYTF
.	.	TRBV7-9	TRBJ2-3	TGTGCCAGCAGCTTCGGAGCGAGCACAGATACGCAGTATTTT	CASSFGASTDTQYF
.	.	TRBV1	TRBJ2-7	TGCACCAGCAGCCAGCCACCGGGACTAGTGGTTTATAAGCAGTACTTC	CTSSQPPGLVVYKQYF
.	.	TRBV27	TRBJ2-5	TGTGCCAGCAGTTTCCCCGGGTTCGGAGAGACCCAGTACTTC	CASSFPGFGETQYF
.	.	TRBV19	TRBJ2-5	TGTGCCAGTAGTATAGACAGGGCAGAGGAGACCCAGTACTTC	CASSIDRAEETQYF
.	TRBD1	TRBV2	TRBJ1-2	TGTGCCAGCATTAAGGGGGCGCGGGGCTACACCTTC	CASIKGARGYTF
.	.	TRBV5-8	TRBJ1-1	TGTGCCAGCAGCTTGATTTGGAGTTCGGGAGACACTGAAGCTTTCTTT	CASSLIWSSGDTEAFF
.	.	TRBV2	TRBJ2-3	TGTGCCAGCAGCATCCCAGGGAAAACTAGCACAGATACGCAGTATTTT	CASSIPGKTSTDTQYF
.	.	TRBV5-1	TRBJ2-2	TGCGCCAGCAGCTTGGCCATGGGGGAGCTGTTTTTT	CASSLAMGELFF
.	.	TRBV1	TRBJ1-3	TGCACCAGCAGCCAAGCGAAGTCTTTTGGAAACACCATATATTTT	CTSSQAKSFGNTIYF
.	.	TRBV7-9	TRBJ1-5	TGTGCCAGCAGCTCCCATTTCACGTATCAGCCCCAGCATTTT	CASSSHFTYQPQHF
.	.	TRBV19	TRBJ2-2	TGTGCCAGTAGTATAGTAGCCCCATCGTCCACCGGGGAGCTGTTTTTT	CASSIVAPSSTGELFF
.	TRBD1	TRBV6-5	TRBJ1-4	TGTGCCAGCAGTCGGGACAGAGAAAAACTGTTTTTT	CASSRDREKLFF
.	TRBD2	TRBV2	TRBJ2-5	TGTGCCGGGGAGACTAGCGGGGAAGAGACCCAGTACTTC	CAGETSGEETQYF
once	.	TRBV5-6	TRBJ2-5	TGTGCCAGCAGCTTATGGTGGGGTGGGGAGACCCAGTACTTC	CASSLWWGGETQYF
.	.	TRBV19	TRBJ1-2	TGTGCCAGTAGTATAGATTGGAGCGGCTACACCTTC	CASSIDWSGYTF
.	TRBD1	TRBV5-1	TRBJ1-4	TGCGCCAGCAGCTTCACCGGGACAGGGGATGAAAAACTGTTTTTT	CASSFTGTGDEKLFF
.	TRBD1	TRBV11-2	TRBJ2-4	TGTGCCAGCAGCCGACAGGGAGAGCTAGCCAAAAACATTCAGTACTTC	CASSRQGELAKNIQYF
.	.	TRBV7-8	TRBJ2-7	TGTGCCAGCAGCTTAATTCACTCCGCCGTTGCCCCCTACGAGCAGTACTTC	CASSLIHSAVAPYEQYF
.	.	TRBV15	TRBJ2-7	TGTGCCACCAGCGGACGGAGGGGCTACGAGCAGTACTTC	CATSGRRGYEQYF
.	.	TRBV28	TRBJ2-1	TGTGCCAGCAGTTTATCCGGAGGGGGTTCCCGGGAGCAGTTCTTC	CASSLSGGGSREQFF
.	.	TRBV24-1	TRBJ2-3	TGTGCCACCAGTGATCCCCGGGTAGGATCAGATACGCAGTATTTT	CATSDPRVGSDTQYF
.	TRBD1	TRBV7-9	TRBJ1-5	TGTGCCAGCAGCTTTGGACAGGGGGTTTGGCAGCCCCAGCATTTT	CASSFGQGVWQPQHF
once	TRBD1	TRBV20-1	TRBJ1-4	TGCAGTGCTAGTGATCTCGGACAGGGGGAAAAACTGTTTTTT	CSASDLGQGEKLFF
.	.	TRBV27	TRBJ1-1	TGTGCCAGCAGTTGGACCATACAGAGAACGAACACTGAAGCTTTCTTT	CASSWTIQRTNTEAFF
.	TRBD1	TRBV13	TRBJ2-5	TGTGCCAGCAGCTTACTCCTACAGGGGGCGGGAGAGACCCAGTACTTC	CASSLLLQGAGETQYF
.	.	TRBV12-5	TRBJ1-1	TGTGCTAGTGGTCCTTATGGGGGCGCTGAAGCTTTCTTT	CASGPYGGAEAFF
.	.	TRBV7-9	TRBJ2-7	TGTGCCAGCAGCTGGGTGGGGTACGAGCAGTACTTC	CASSWVGYEQYF
.	TRBD1	TRBV30	TRBJ1-4	TGTGCCTGGAGTTCCGGGGACAGGGGAGGTGAAAAACTGTTTTTT	CAWSSGDRGGEKLFF
.	TRBD1	TRBV20-1	TRBJ1-3	TGCAGTGCTAGTACAGGGGCTGGAAACACCATATATTTT	CSASTGAGNTIYF
.	.	TRBV9	TRBJ2-3	TGTGCCAGCAACCCATCTAGCACAGATACGCAGTATTTT	CASNPSSTDTQYF
.	TRBD1	TRBV5-4	TRBJ2-2	TGTGCCAGCAGCCGGGACAGCACCGGGGAGCTGTTTTTT	CASSRDSTGELFF
.	.	TRBV12-2	TRBJ2-7	TGTGCAAGTCGCTTAGTGGGGCCGGTAACCTACGAGCAGTACTTC	CASRLVGPVTYEQYF